This T cell receptor beta chain was found in a study of control samples from healthy donors and cancer patients. Germline CDR1 reads LGHDT; CDR2 reads YNNKEL (reference sequence). The CDR3 contains 16 residues. V gave up 3 bases and J gave up 7 bases; unmatched junction bases: 12. Measured with immunoSEQ multiplex PCR; TCRdb has only the in-frame clones, and not every one. The sample lists 130,000 to 150,000 clones; around 94% were seen once. The chain joins TRBV3-1 (or the pseudogene TRBV3-2) to TRBJ1-2; 9 bases map to TRBD1. Sequencing was done on a sample of PBMCs. The clonotype originates from a man between 60 and 75 years old with colorectal cancer. The CDR3 sequence is CASSQQGTGKDGGYTF. The CDR3 nucleotides are TGTGCCAGCAGCCAGCAGGGGACAGGGAAAGATGGTGGCTACACCTTC.